A selection of T cell receptor beta chains follows, all from one sample in a study of blood T cell repertoires in COVID-19. Some clones are missing from TCRdb's copy, which holds only in-frame ones; the method was immunoSEQ multiplex PCR. The repertoire includes 200,000 to 300,000 clones, around 90% of them detected once, and more than 0.8% sits in the top ten. The sample was peripheral blood. Source of these receptors: a man aged 30 to 39 with COVID-19, enrolled during active disease. Each CDR3 is given with its conserved first and last residue. The D gene is left open where the match is weak.

v_call	j_call	d_call	cdr3_aa
TRBV20-1	TRBJ2-1	TRBD1	CSASGQGSREQFF
TRBV9	TRBJ1-5	TRBD1	CASSATGGANQPQHF
TRBV4-1	TRBJ1-1	-	CASSQDLLRAFF
TRBV5-1	TRBJ1-1	TRBD1	CASSPPPGGRTEAFF
TRBV4-1	TRBJ2-2	TRBD1	CATKSQGAFGELFF
TRBV27	TRBJ1-6	-	CASTSLEDYNSPLHF
TRBV4-1	TRBJ2-3	TRBD2	CASSQVPGGVDTQYF
TRBV19	TRBJ1-5	-	CASSIPKGRGSYSNQPQHF
TRBV25-1	TRBJ1-1	-	CASSGFRGPTEAFF
TRBV5-5	TRBJ2-5	-	CASRWGPGQETQYF
TRBV5-1	TRBJ1-2	TRBD1	CASSLAPGQSYGYTF
TRBV11-3	TRBJ1-1	TRBD1	CASSRSGGQGMDAEAFF
TRBV19	TRBJ2-7	-	CASSDFNRATYEQYF
TRBV19	TRBJ1-1	-	CASSKTPLREAFF
TRBV30	TRBJ2-7	TRBD1	CAWRVSGTGGFEQYF
TRBV5-4	TRBJ2-1	TRBD2	CASSFGDYSYNEQFF
TRBV7-2	TRBJ1-2	TRBD1	CASSPHGQGAGYGYTF
TRBV7-6	TRBJ2-5	-	CASSLDYGGETQYF
TRBV19	TRBJ1-3	-	CASAKPGNTIYF
TRBV15	TRBJ2-5	TRBD1	CATSRVDRGGTQYF
TRBV5-4	TRBJ2-1	-	CASSGRDNHNEQFF
TRBV18	TRBJ1-1	-	CASSPTGPYEAFF
TRBV30	TRBJ2-2	-	CAWSVPGEAGELFF
TRBV7-6	TRBJ1-1	-	CASSSTFTEAFF
TRBV9	TRBJ2-5	TRBD1	CASSVTGAETQYF
TRBV4-1	TRBJ1-2	-	CASSQDPRGSGYTF
TRBV11-2	TRBJ2-7	-	CASSLAREPHEQYF
TRBV11-2	TRBJ1-2	-	CASSASPVTYGYTF
TRBV9	TRBJ1-5	-	CASRQRGGFTQPQHF
TRBV6-1	TRBJ1-2	TRBD1	CASSDRDRGNYGYTF
TRBV3-1/TRBV3-2	TRBJ1-2	-	CASSQGGRSYGYTF
TRBV7-9	TRBJ2-6	TRBD2	CASSPGRGGQRGANVLTF
TRBV6-1	TRBJ2-1	-	CASSEAKGMFWDEQFF
TRBV5-4	TRBJ2-6	TRBD2	CASSPPGLAGDPRGANVLTF
TRBV5-1	TRBJ1-1	TRBD1	CASSLADRGPTEAFF
TRBV6-5	TRBJ1-5	-	CASHRAGQPQHF
TRBV5-1	TRBJ2-1	-	CASSLGTIYNEQFF
TRBV29-1	TRBJ1-1	-	CSARQGSTEAFF
TRBV11-3	TRBJ1-6	-	CASSSDHWGWYNSPLHF
TRBV5-1	TRBJ2-1	TRBD2	CASSPGGSDYNEQFF
TRBV7-3	TRBJ2-2	TRBD2	CASSFKAGVNTGELFF
TRBV15	TRBJ1-4	-	CATSRDRGESEKLFF
TRBV6-5	TRBJ2-1	TRBD2	CASTPGGGPVNEQFF
TRBV18	TRBJ1-4	TRBD1	CASSSSGQGVEKLFF
TRBV18	TRBJ2-3	TRBD2	CASSPGTSSTDTQYF
TRBV11-3	TRBJ2-1	TRBD2	CASSPGGLASGEQFF
TRBV10-1	TRBJ1-5	-	CASRITGLDQPQHF